This T cell receptor beta chain was documented in a study of blood T cell repertoires in COVID-19. Study in general: Nucleic acid was either cDNA or gDNA, and it came from T cells, B-cell-depleted T cells, or PBMCs.

In the original processing: For nucleated cells, counts were estimated from reference gene primer amplification. Profiling relied on immunoSEQ multiplex PCR, and the TCRdb table lists in-frame clones only, not all of them. V, J and clone size derive from that table, while D and trimming were established from the DNA sequence. The sample includes over 65,000 clones, about 81% seen only once; the top ten take about 9.1%. The specimen was peripheral blood. The receptor comes from a human donor in a cohort sampled during active COVID-19.

In nucleotides, the CDR3 is TGTGCCAGTTGGGGACAGGGGGCGTATCAGCCCCAGCATTTT. Its translation: CASWGQGAYQPQHF. The chain joins TRBV19 to TRBJ1-5, with 12 bases identical to TRBD1. Trimming at V came to 8 bases and at J to 5 bases, leaving 4 bases not matched to a gene. The germline gives CDR1 LNHDA, CDR2 SQIVND (reference sequence). The CDR3 consists of 14 residues.